This T cell receptor beta chain came from a study of shared clonotypes between healthy human individuals. Findings of the study overall: The study found lower generation probabilities in non-shared clonotypes than in those shared by all four donors.

Trimming cost V 5 bases and J 2 bases; bases outside gene matches: 4. The CDR3 consists of 15 residues. From germline, CDR1 is SGHTA and CDR2 FQGTGA. In the case of this clone: Its target is unknown.

Profiling relied on immunoSEQ multiplex PCR, and the TCRdb table lists in-frame clones only, not all of them. The profile covers 1 million to 1.2 million clones, with 70% to 80% appearing a single time and 0.89% taken by the ten largest. This receptor was obtained from a man between 18 and 35 years old in good health. Some clones in this sample may be carry-over from other donors' samples. The material sequenced was memory CD4+ T cells from PBMCs. As to subset: CD45RA-negative fraction. The chain uses TRBV7-3 and TRBJ2-2; the match to TRBD2 covers 8 bases. CDR3 nucleotide sequence: TGTGCCAGCAGCCTGGGGACTAGAAACACCGGGGAGCTGTTTTTT. It specifies CASSLGTRNTGELFF.